Listed below are T cell receptor beta chains from one sample, sequenced in a study of blood T cell repertoires in COVID-19. TCRdb's table, derived via immunoSEQ multiplex PCR, lists solely in-frame clones and lacks some. The repertoire has under 200,000 clones, around nine tenths of them found once; the top ten carry under 3.5%. The sequencing sample was made of peripheral blood. The receptors come from a man aged 65 to 85 with acute or convalescent COVID-19. The CDR3 runs from the conserved cysteine through the conserved F or W. Fields, in order: clone size, D gene, CDR3 length, J gene, V gene, CDR3 DNA, CDR3 protein. D genes are given only for firm matches. Some rows have no size entry. The others give once, few or many, or a class for an expanded clone.

clone size: few
D gene: NA
CDR3 length: 13
J gene: TRBJ1-5
V gene: TRBV6-5
CDR3 DNA: TGTGCCAGCAGGAGGACTACCAATCAGCCCCAGCATTTT
CDR3 protein: CASRRTTNQPQHF

clone size: NA
D gene: NA
CDR3 length: 13
J gene: TRBJ1-2
V gene: TRBV19
CDR3 DNA: TGTGCCAGTAGTATCTACAGTTACTATGGCTACACCTTC
CDR3 protein: CASSIYSYYGYTF

clone size: few
D gene: NA
CDR3 length: 13
J gene: TRBJ1-1
V gene: TRBV6-5
CDR3 DNA: TGTGCCAGCAGACCTGACACCCGCACTGAAGCTTTCTTT
CDR3 protein: CASRPDTRTEAFF

clone size: NA
D gene: TRBD1
CDR3 length: 15
J gene: TRBJ1-4
V gene: TRBV5-1
CDR3 DNA: TGCGCCAGCAGCTTGGAGACAGGGGTTTTTGAAAAACTGTTTTTT
CDR3 protein: CASSLETGVFEKLFF

clone size: NA
D gene: TRBD1
CDR3 length: 16
J gene: TRBJ2-1
V gene: TRBV6-4
CDR3 DNA: TGTGCCAGCAGTGACGAAGCGGGACAGGGAAACAATGAGCAGTTCTTC
CDR3 protein: CASSDEAGQGNNEQFF

clone size: NA
D gene: TRBD1
CDR3 length: 13
J gene: TRBJ1-6
V gene: TRBV6-5
CDR3 DNA: TGTGCCAGCAGGAGACAGGGCCGCTCACCCCTCCACTTT
CDR3 protein: CASRRQGRSPLHF

clone size: NA
D gene: NA
CDR3 length: 13
J gene: TRBJ1-3
V gene: TRBV10-3
CDR3 DNA: TGTGCCATCAGTGATCACGAGGGCGACACCATATATTTT
CDR3 protein: CAISDHEGDTIYF

clone size: NA
D gene: TRBD1
CDR3 length: 13
J gene: TRBJ2-3
V gene: TRBV11-1
CDR3 DNA: TGTGCCAGCAGCCAGACAGGGGGCGTAGGGCAGTATTTT
CDR3 protein: CASSQTGGVGQYF

clone size: NA
D gene: TRBD1
CDR3 length: 16
J gene: TRBJ1-2
V gene: TRBV6-4
CDR3 DNA: TGTGCCAGCAGTGACTCGGCACGGGACAGTCTCTATGGCTACACCTTC
CDR3 protein: CASSDSARDSLYGYTF

clone size: NA
D gene: TRBD1
CDR3 length: 15
J gene: TRBJ1-1
V gene: TRBV3-1/TRBV3-2
CDR3 DNA: TGTGCCAGCAGCCTGACAGGGGTAGGGGACACTGAAGCTTTCTTT
CDR3 protein: CASSLTGVGDTEAFF

clone size: many
D gene: NA
CDR3 length: 15
J gene: TRBJ2-1
V gene: TRBV19
CDR3 DNA: TGTGCCAGTAGTATCGCAGGGTACATGTTTAATGAGCAGTTCTTC
CDR3 protein: CASSIAGYMFNEQFF

clone size: once
D gene: TRBD2
CDR3 length: 17
J gene: TRBJ2-7
V gene: TRBV28
CDR3 DNA: TGTGCCAGCAGTTTGGGGTACCTCGGGGGGAGCTCCTACGAGCAGTACTTC
CDR3 protein: CASSLGYLGGSSYEQYF

clone size: NA
D gene: NA
CDR3 length: 14
J gene: TRBJ1-1
V gene: TRBV2
CDR3 DNA: TGTGCCAGCAATCAACAGGGACTGAACACTGAAGCTTTCTTT
CDR3 protein: CASNQQGLNTEAFF

clone size: NA
D gene: NA
CDR3 length: 14
J gene: TRBJ2-1
V gene: TRBV27
CDR3 DNA: TGTGCCAGCAGTTTATCCCGTGGCGGGGTTGAGCAGTTCTTC
CDR3 protein: CASSLSRGGVEQFF

clone size: NA
D gene: NA
CDR3 length: 13
J gene: TRBJ2-3
V gene: TRBV6-1
CDR3 DNA: TGTGCCAGCAGTGAGACTTGGACAGATACGCAGTATTTT
CDR3 protein: CASSETWTDTQYF

clone size: NA
D gene: NA
CDR3 length: 15
J gene: TRBJ2-6
V gene: TRBV9
CDR3 DNA: TGTGCCAGCAGCCCGGCGGGGTTAGGGGCCAACGTCCTGACTTTC
CDR3 protein: CASSPAGLGANVLTF

clone size: many
D gene: NA
CDR3 length: 14
J gene: TRBJ2-7
V gene: TRBV11-2
CDR3 DNA: TGTGCCAGCAGCCCCTTAACAGGGTTCTACGAGCAGTACTTC
CDR3 protein: CASSPLTGFYEQYF

clone size: NA
D gene: TRBD1
CDR3 length: 15
J gene: TRBJ2-5
V gene: TRBV7-3
CDR3 DNA: TGTGCCAGCAGCGAAACAGGGGACCTACAAGAGACCCAGTACTTC
CDR3 protein: CASSETGDLQETQYF

clone size: NA
D gene: NA
CDR3 length: 16
J gene: TRBJ2-3
V gene: TRBV5-8
CDR3 DNA: TGTGCCAGCAGCCTCCGTTTGGGGGGAGCCTCAGATACGCAGTATTTT
CDR3 protein: CASSLRLGGASDTQYF

clone size: NA
D gene: NA
CDR3 length: 14
J gene: TRBJ2-7
V gene: TRBV28
CDR3 DNA: TGTGCCAGCAGTTTTTTGGCGGGCCCGTACGAGCAGTACTTC
CDR3 protein: CASSFLAGPYEQYF

clone size: NA
D gene: NA
CDR3 length: 13
J gene: TRBJ1-5
V gene: TRBV28
CDR3 DNA: TGTGCCAGCAGCGCAGGAAACAATCAGCCCCAGCATTTT
CDR3 protein: CASSAGNNQPQHF

clone size: NA
D gene: TRBD1
CDR3 length: 14
J gene: TRBJ1-1
V gene: TRBV2
CDR3 DNA: TGTGCCAGCGAAACACAGGGGTTAGGCACTGAAGCTTTCTTT
CDR3 protein: CASETQGLGTEAFF

clone size: NA
D gene: NA
CDR3 length: 18
J gene: TRBJ2-3
V gene: TRBV6-2/TRBV6-3
CDR3 DNA: TGTGCCAGCAGTTACTCGATGGGTTCTAGCGATAGGACAGATACGCAGTATTTT
CDR3 protein: CASSYSMGSSDRTDTQYF

clone size: NA
D gene: TRBD1
CDR3 length: 14
J gene: TRBJ1-1
V gene: TRBV5-5
CDR3 DNA: TGTGCCAGCAGCTTGGGCAGGGGGATCACTGAAGCTTTCTTT
CDR3 protein: CASSLGRGITEAFF

clone size: NA
D gene: TRBD1
CDR3 length: 15
J gene: TRBJ1-2
V gene: TRBV11-2
CDR3 DNA: TGTGCCAGCAGCCCGAGGGCGGGACAGTTTTATGGCTACACCTTC
CDR3 protein: CASSPRAGQFYGYTF

clone size: NA
D gene: TRBD1
CDR3 length: 16
J gene: TRBJ1-4
V gene: TRBV18
CDR3 DNA: TGTGCCAGCTCTGGGACAGGACTAATTTCGACCGAAAAACTGTTTTTT
CDR3 protein: CASSGTGLISTEKLFF

clone size: NA
D gene: NA
CDR3 length: 16
J gene: TRBJ1-4
V gene: TRBV28
CDR3 DNA: TGTGCCAGCAGTTCCTCGCGGGGGGCCGTAAGTGAAAAACTGTTTTTT
CDR3 protein: CASSSSRGAVSEKLFF

clone size: NA
D gene: TRBD1
CDR3 length: 15
J gene: TRBJ2-7
V gene: TRBV2
CDR3 DNA: TGTGCCAGCAGCCGGGACAGGGTCTTCTCCTACGAGCAGTACTTC
CDR3 protein: CASSRDRVFSYEQYF

clone size: NA
D gene: TRBD2
CDR3 length: 15
J gene: TRBJ2-1
V gene: TRBV5-1
CDR3 DNA: TGCGCCAGCAGCTTAGCGGGAGTGAGCTACAATGAGCAGTTCTTC
CDR3 protein: CASSLAGVSYNEQFF

clone size: NA
D gene: NA
CDR3 length: 15
J gene: TRBJ2-5
V gene: TRBV7-8
CDR3 DNA: TGTGCCAGCAGTTCTCTTTCGGACAGCCAAGAGACCCAGTACTTC
CDR3 protein: CASSSLSDSQETQYF

clone size: NA
D gene: TRBD1
CDR3 length: 15
J gene: TRBJ2-4
V gene: TRBV18
CDR3 DNA: TGTGCCAGCTCACAGACAGGGGGGAGCAAAAACATTCAGTACTTC
CDR3 protein: CASSQTGGSKNIQYF

clone size: NA
D gene: NA
CDR3 length: 16
J gene: TRBJ1-2
V gene: TRBV9
CDR3 DNA: TGTGCCAGCAGCGTAGCCCTTTCGACAGCTTACTATGGCTACACCTTC
CDR3 protein: CASSVALSTAYYGYTF

clone size: NA
D gene: NA
CDR3 length: 15
J gene: TRBJ2-4
V gene: TRBV7-8
CDR3 DNA: TGTGCCAGCAGCTTAGGGCCGGGAAAAGAAAACATTCAGTACTTC
CDR3 protein: CASSLGPGKENIQYF

clone size: NA
D gene: NA
CDR3 length: 15
J gene: TRBJ1-1
V gene: TRBV19
CDR3 DNA: TGTGCCAGTAGTCCGGGACAAACCGGGAAGACTGAAGCTTTCTTT
CDR3 protein: CASSPGQTGKTEAFF

clone size: NA
D gene: NA
CDR3 length: 15
J gene: TRBJ1-3
V gene: TRBV7-7
CDR3 DNA: TGTGCTAGCAGCAGACAGACAGGAATTGGAAACACCATATATTTT
CDR3 protein: CASSRQTGIGNTIYF

clone size: NA
D gene: TRBD1
CDR3 length: 14
J gene: TRBJ2-7
V gene: TRBV9
CDR3 DNA: TGTGCCAGCAGCGTAGAACAGGGGGCCCTTGAGCAGTACTTC
CDR3 protein: CASSVEQGALEQYF

clone size: NA
D gene: NA
CDR3 length: 14
J gene: TRBJ1-5
V gene: TRBV19
CDR3 DNA: TGTGCCAGTAGTTTCTCCCAGGGCACGGGGCCCCAGCATTTT
CDR3 protein: CASSFSQGTGPQHF

clone size: NA
D gene: NA
CDR3 length: 16
J gene: TRBJ1-5
V gene: TRBV7-8
CDR3 DNA: TGTGCCAGCAGCTTAGTGTCACGGGGGGCCGGTCAGCCCCAGCATTTT
CDR3 protein: CASSLVSRGAGQPQHF

clone size: NA
D gene: NA
CDR3 length: 16
J gene: TRBJ2-2
V gene: TRBV11-3
CDR3 DNA: TGTGCCAGCAGCTTAGGGGCAGGGAAGAACACCGGGGAGCTGTTTTTT
CDR3 protein: CASSLGAGKNTGELFF

clone size: NA
D gene: TRBD1
CDR3 length: 13
J gene: TRBJ1-5
V gene: TRBV28
CDR3 DNA: TGTGCCAGCAATGACAGGGCCCACCAGCCCCAGCATTTT
CDR3 protein: CASNDRAHQPQHF

clone size: NA
D gene: NA
CDR3 length: 14
J gene: TRBJ2-5
V gene: TRBV5-1
CDR3 DNA: TGCGCCAGTAAACAGGCCTTAGCCCAAGAGACCCAGTACTTC
CDR3 protein: CASKQALAQETQYF

clone size: NA
D gene: TRBD1
CDR3 length: 13
J gene: TRBJ1-2
V gene: TRBV7-9
CDR3 DNA: TGTGCCAGCAGCGCAGGGACAGGGAGAGGCTACACCTTC
CDR3 protein: CASSAGTGRGYTF

clone size: few
D gene: NA
CDR3 length: 13
J gene: TRBJ2-6
V gene: TRBV18
CDR3 DNA: TGTGCCAGCTCCTTTTCTGGGGCCAACGTCCTGACTTTC
CDR3 protein: CASSFSGANVLTF

clone size: NA
D gene: NA
CDR3 length: 14
J gene: TRBJ1-1
V gene: TRBV4-1
CDR3 DNA: TGCGCCAGCAGCCAAGGCAGGGCCGGCACTGAAGCTTTCTTT
CDR3 protein: CASSQGRAGTEAFF

clone size: NA
D gene: NA
CDR3 length: 11
J gene: TRBJ2-7
V gene: TRBV6-5
CDR3 DNA: TGTGCCAGCACCCGGACTAACGAGCAGTACTTC
CDR3 protein: CASTRTNEQYF

clone size: NA
D gene: TRBD1
CDR3 length: 14
J gene: TRBJ1-2
V gene: TRBV6-5
CDR3 DNA: TGTGCCAGCAGTTACCCGGGACAGCCCTATGGCTACACCTTC
CDR3 protein: CASSYPGQPYGYTF

clone size: few
D gene: NA
CDR3 length: 11
J gene: TRBJ2-3
V gene: TRBV9
CDR3 DNA: TGTGCCAGCAGCGCAACAGATACGCAGTATTTT
CDR3 protein: CASSATDTQYF

clone size: once
D gene: TRBD2
CDR3 length: 16
J gene: TRBJ2-3
V gene: TRBV7-3
CDR3 DNA: TGTGCCAGCAGCCAAGGGACTAGCGGGCTCACAGATACGCAGTATTTT
CDR3 protein: CASSQGTSGLTDTQYF

clone size: NA
D gene: TRBD1
CDR3 length: 12
J gene: TRBJ1-2
V gene: TRBV2
CDR3 DNA: TGTGCCAGCCGACGGGACAGCGTAGGCTACACCTTC
CDR3 protein: CASRRDSVGYTF

clone size: NA
D gene: TRBD1
CDR3 length: 15
J gene: TRBJ2-7
V gene: TRBV27
CDR3 DNA: TGTGCCAGCAGTCCACATCGGGACAGGGAACACGAGCAGTACTTC
CDR3 protein: CASSPHRDREHEQYF

clone size: few
D gene: NA
CDR3 length: 13
J gene: TRBJ2-7
V gene: TRBV19
CDR3 DNA: TGTGCCACTAGGCCGGGAAGGGCCTACGAGCAGTACTTC
CDR3 protein: CATRPGRAYEQYF

clone size: NA
D gene: TRBD2
CDR3 length: 14
J gene: TRBJ2-4
V gene: TRBV11-2
CDR3 DNA: TGTGCCAGCAGACACATAGCGGGGGACAACATTCAGTACTTC
CDR3 protein: CASRHIAGDNIQYF

clone size: NA
D gene: TRBD1
CDR3 length: 13
J gene: TRBJ2-3
V gene: TRBV19
CDR3 DNA: TGTGCCAGTAGTTCTCAGGGGGCAGGTACGCAGTATTTT
CDR3 protein: CASSSQGAGTQYF

clone size: NA
D gene: NA
CDR3 length: 15
J gene: TRBJ1-4
V gene: TRBV5-1
CDR3 DNA: TGCGCCAGCACCGGAACCGGGAGGGGCGATGAAAAACTGTTTTTT
CDR3 protein: CASTGTGRGDEKLFF

clone size: once
D gene: TRBD1
CDR3 length: 13
J gene: TRBJ2-5
V gene: TRBV7-2
CDR3 DNA: TGTGCCAGCGGAAGGGGGCGCCAAGAGACCCAGTACTTC
CDR3 protein: CASGRGRQETQYF

clone size: NA
D gene: NA
CDR3 length: 13
J gene: TRBJ2-7
V gene: TRBV19
CDR3 DNA: TGTGCCAGTAGTGACGTAGGAGGGGCCGAGCAGTACTTC
CDR3 protein: CASSDVGGAEQYF

clone size: NA
D gene: NA
CDR3 length: 14
J gene: TRBJ1-1
V gene: TRBV28
CDR3 DNA: TGTGCCAGCAGTTTACCCTACCGGAACACTGAAGCTTTCTTT
CDR3 protein: CASSLPYRNTEAFF

clone size: NA
D gene: NA
CDR3 length: 13
J gene: TRBJ1-5
V gene: TRBV5-4
CDR3 DNA: TGTGCCAGCAGCCGGGATAGGCAAGGGCCCCAGCATTTT
CDR3 protein: CASSRDRQGPQHF

clone size: NA
D gene: TRBD1
CDR3 length: 15
J gene: TRBJ1-5
V gene: TRBV2
CDR3 DNA: TGTGCCAGCAGCCTTTGGACAGGGGGAAATCAGCCCCAGCATTTT
CDR3 protein: CASSLWTGGNQPQHF

clone size: once
D gene: TRBD2
CDR3 length: 15
J gene: TRBJ2-1
V gene: TRBV6-5
CDR3 DNA: TGTGCCAGCAGCCTCGGACTAGCGGGAGGGTATGAGCAGTTCTTC
CDR3 protein: CASSLGLAGGYEQFF